The rows below give T cell receptor beta chains drawn from one sample of a study of patients and donors after allogeneic stem cell transplantation. TCRdb reprocessed the RT-PCR reads with MiXCR, giving one entry per CDR3 protein. The table shows 150,000 to 250,000 distinct CDR3 sequences, with 35% to 50% occurring only once. The sequenced sample was blood, either unsorted or a sorted T cell fraction (not recorded which). These receptors originate from a human donor who was either an allogeneic HSCT recipient or a stem cell or donor lymphocyte infusion donor (not recorded which). It is not recorded whose cells these are; they may come from a transplant donor. Both conserved end residues are part of each CDR3. The order of the fields is CDR3 DNA, CDR3 protein, J gene, D gene, clone size, V gene. D genes are given only for firm matches. Only some rows state a clone size, as once, few, many or a class for expanded clones.

CDR3 DNA: TGCGCCAGCAGCTTCTCAGACTATGGCTACACCTTC
CDR3 protein: CASSFSDYGYTF
J gene: TRBJ1-2
D gene: -
clone size: few
V gene: TRBV5-1

CDR3 DNA: TGCGCCAGCAGTGACGGAGGCACAGATACGCAGTATTTT
CDR3 protein: CASSDGGTDTQYF
J gene: TRBJ2-3
D gene: -
clone size: -
V gene: TRBV10-2

CDR3 DNA: TGTGCCAGCAGCTTGACAGGGAGTTTCGGTGATGGCTACACCTTC
CDR3 protein: CASSLTGSFGDGYTF
J gene: TRBJ1-2
D gene: TRBD1
clone size: once
V gene: TRBV7-9

CDR3 DNA: TGTGCCATCAGTGAGGTCACAGATACGCAGTATTTT
CDR3 protein: CAISEVTDTQYF
J gene: TRBJ2-3
D gene: -
clone size: -
V gene: TRBV10-3

CDR3 DNA: TGTGCCACCAGCAGCGAGACTAGCGGGAGCTATGAGCAGTTCTTC
CDR3 protein: CATSSETSGSYEQFF
J gene: TRBJ2-1
D gene: TRBD2
clone size: once
V gene: TRBV15

CDR3 DNA: TGCGCCAGCAGCCCCGGGACCGAAGAGACCATATATTTT
CDR3 protein: CASSPGTEETIYF
J gene: TRBJ1-3
D gene: -
clone size: -
V gene: TRBV5-1

CDR3 DNA: TGTGCCAGCCGTATCAGGGACTTGAACTACAATGAGCAGTTCTTC
CDR3 protein: CASRIRDLNYNEQFF
J gene: TRBJ2-1
D gene: -
clone size: few
V gene: TRBV12-3/TRBV12-4

CDR3 DNA: TGTGCCAGCTCACCACCGGCCACAGGCCTCAATCAGCCCCAGCATTTT
CDR3 protein: CASSPPATGLNQPQHF
J gene: TRBJ1-5
D gene: -
clone size: -
V gene: TRBV18

CDR3 DNA: TGCAGTGCCCCGGGACTAGCGAACTACAATGAGCAGTTCTTC
CDR3 protein: CSAPGLANYNEQFF
J gene: TRBJ2-1
D gene: TRBD2
clone size: -
V gene: TRBV20-1

CDR3 DNA: TGTGCCAGCAGTTACCGGGGGATGAATCAGCCCCAGCATTTT
CDR3 protein: CASSYRGMNQPQHF
J gene: TRBJ1-5
D gene: -
clone size: -
V gene: TRBV6-5

CDR3 DNA: TGTGCCAGCAGCTTAACGGGACTAGCGGGGGCCAATGAGCAGTTCTTC
CDR3 protein: CASSLTGLAGANEQFF
J gene: TRBJ2-1
D gene: TRBD2
clone size: once
V gene: TRBV7-9

CDR3 DNA: TGCGCCAGCAGCGCGGGCCCGAGCAGAGCTTTCTTT
CDR3 protein: CASSAGPSRAFF
J gene: TRBJ1-1
D gene: -
clone size: -
V gene: TRBV5-1

CDR3 DNA: TGTGCCAGCAGTTTTTCGACAGATTATCAGCCCCAGCATTTT
CDR3 protein: CASSFSTDYQPQHF
J gene: TRBJ1-5
D gene: -
clone size: few
V gene: TRBV12-3/TRBV12-4

CDR3 DNA: TGCAGCGTTGTCGAGGCCCCTAATTCACCCCTCCACTTT
CDR3 protein: CSVVEAPNSPLHF
J gene: TRBJ1-6
D gene: -
clone size: few
V gene: TRBV29-1

CDR3 DNA: TGTGCCAGCAGCTTAAATGGAGGGGCCGACACCGGGGAGCTGTTTTTT
CDR3 protein: CASSLNGGADTGELFF
J gene: TRBJ2-2
D gene: -
clone size: once
V gene: TRBV7-8

CDR3 DNA: TGTGCCAGCAGACTTCTTCCCAGGGACGGCCATCAGCCCCAGCATTTT
CDR3 protein: CASRLLPRDGHQPQHF
J gene: TRBJ1-5
D gene: -
clone size: few
V gene: TRBV28

CDR3 DNA: TGCGCCAGCAGCGTGAACATAGCGGCCCGGAGCACAGATACGCAGTATTTT
CDR3 protein: CASSVNIAARSTDTQYF
J gene: TRBJ2-3
D gene: -
clone size: -
V gene: TRBV5-1